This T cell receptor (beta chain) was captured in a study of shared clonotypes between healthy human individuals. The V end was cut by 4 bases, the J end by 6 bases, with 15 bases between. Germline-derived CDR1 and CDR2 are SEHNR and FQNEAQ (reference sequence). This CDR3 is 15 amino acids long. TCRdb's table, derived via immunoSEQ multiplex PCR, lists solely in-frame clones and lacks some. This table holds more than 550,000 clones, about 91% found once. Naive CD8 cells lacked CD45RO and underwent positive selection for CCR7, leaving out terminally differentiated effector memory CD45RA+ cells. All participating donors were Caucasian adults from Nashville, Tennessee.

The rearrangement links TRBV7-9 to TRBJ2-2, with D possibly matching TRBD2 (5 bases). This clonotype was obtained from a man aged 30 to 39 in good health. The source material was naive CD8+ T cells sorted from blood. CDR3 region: CASSSPGRKAGELFF. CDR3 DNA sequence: TGTGCCAGCAGCTCCCCGGGAAGAAAGGCCGGGGAGCTGTTTTTT. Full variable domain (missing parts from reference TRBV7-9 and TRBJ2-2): DTGVSQNPRHKITKRGQNVTFRCDPISEHNRLYWYRQTLGQGPEFLTYFQNEAQLEKSRLLSDRFSAERPKGSFSTLEIQRTEQGDSAMYLCASSSPGRKAGELFFGEGSRLTVL.